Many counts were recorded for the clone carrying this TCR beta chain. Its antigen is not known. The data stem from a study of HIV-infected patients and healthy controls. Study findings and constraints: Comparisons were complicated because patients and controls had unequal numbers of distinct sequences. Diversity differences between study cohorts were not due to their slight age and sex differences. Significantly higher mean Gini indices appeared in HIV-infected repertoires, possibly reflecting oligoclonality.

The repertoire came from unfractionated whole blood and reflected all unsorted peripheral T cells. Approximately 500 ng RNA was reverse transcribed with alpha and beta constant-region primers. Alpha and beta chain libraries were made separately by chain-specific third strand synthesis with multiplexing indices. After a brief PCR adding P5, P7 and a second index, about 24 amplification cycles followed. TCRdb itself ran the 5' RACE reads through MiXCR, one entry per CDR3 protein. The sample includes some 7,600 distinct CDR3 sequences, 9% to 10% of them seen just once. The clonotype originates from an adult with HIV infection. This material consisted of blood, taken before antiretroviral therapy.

CDR3 region: CASSRLRDGSYNEQFF. The CDR3 DNA reads TGTGCCAGCAGTCGCCTCCGGGACGGATCCTACAATGAGCAGTTCTTC. The V and J genes are TRBV6-2 or TRBV6-3 and TRBJ2-1; D might be TRBD1 or TRBD2, each matching 5 bases. Germline loops: CDR1 MNHEY, CDR2 SVGEGT. This CDR3 contains 16 residues. V was pared by 5 bases and J by 1 base, with 15 bases between.